These 25 T cell receptor beta chains share one sample of origin, sequenced in a study of radiation and T cells in renal cell carcinoma. The table came from immunoSEQ multiplex PCR; TCRdb's copy has only in-frame clones and leaves some out. The sample records about 130,000 clones, 70% to 90% being singletons. The time point here: blood 2 weeks post-SBRT. Treatment indicated: 15 Gy SBRT to primary tumor, nephrectomy 4 weeks later. The sample here was blood, taken from a patient whose treatment included radiotherapy and nephrectomy. Receptors originate from a woman in her sixties or seventies with renal cell carcinoma.

The V gene is TRBV15, the J gene TRBJ2-7; 7 bases align to TRBD1. The CDR3 consists of 12 residues. V lost 9 bases, J lost 3 bases, and 5 bases stayed unmatched. Germline lookup yields CDR1 LNHNV and CDR2 YYDKDF (reference sequence). The CDR3 coding sequence is TGTGCCACTTTGGGACAGAACTACGAGCAGTACTTC. Translating gives CATLGQNYEQYF.

This clone was seen a handful of times. This chain links TRBV4-2 with TRBJ1-1; a weak D match, TRBD1 (6 bases). The CDR3 runs to 15 residues. The V gene lost 2 bases and the J gene lost 0 bases, with 10 bases spanning the gap. Germline V gene sequence: CDR1 LGHNA, CDR2 YNFKEQ. CDR3 bases: TGTGCCAGCAGCCAAAACAGGGCCCTGAACACTGAAGCTTTCTTT. Encoded protein: CASSQNRALNTEAFF.

The rearrangement uses TRBV18 and TRBJ2-7; a weak D match, TRBD1 (6 bases). The V end lost 4 bases, the J end lost 5 bases, and 12 bases lay between the germline ends. This CDR3 region has 13 residues. The germline CDR1 and CDR2 sequences are KGHSH and LQKENI. The CDR3 here is CASSQQGTNEQYF. In DNA form, the CDR3 reads TGTGCCAGCTCACAACAGGGTACTAACGAGCAGTACTTC.

The rearrangement uses TRBV20-1 and TRBJ1-4; D is unclear. V was clipped by 2 bases and J by 7 bases, with 5 bases between them. The CDR3 is 11 residues long. CDR1 is DFQATT, CDR2 SNEGSKA, per germline (reference sequence). The CDR3, as DNA: TGCAGTGCTAGAACTCGTGAAAAACTGTTTTTT. Its translation is CSARTREKLFF.

This chain joins TRBV9 and TRBJ1-1; 7 bases line up with TRBD1. CDR3 length: 15 amino acids. V trimming: 3 bases; J trimming: 0 bases; junction bases outside the gene matches: 5. CDR1 and CDR2 (germline): SGDLS, YYNGEE. The CDR3 reads CASSGTGSMNTEAFF. CDR3 DNA: TGTGCCAGCAGCGGGACAGGTTCAATGAACACTGAAGCTTTCTTT.

CDR3 sequence reads: CASSLWNYEQYF. The CDR3 coding sequence is TGTGCCAGCAGCCTATGGAATTACGAGCAGTACTTC. The chain carries TRBV5-6 and TRBJ2-5; D ambiguous. TRBJ2-7 explains the end of the DNA better; the J call may be wrong. Germline V gene data show CDR1 as SGHDT and CDR2 as YYEEEE. The CDR3 has 12 residues.

The CDR3 spells CAISPDRGNTEAFF. The CDR3 coding sequence is TGTGCCATCTCACCTGACAGGGGCAACACTGAAGCTTTCTTT. The chain combines TRBV10-3 with TRBJ1-1; TRBD1 matches at 8 bases. Trimming cost V 8 bases and J 2 bases; bases outside gene matches: 7. CDR1 is ENHRY and CDR2 is SYGVKD in the germline V gene. CDR3 size: 14 residues.

This chain connects TRBV18 to TRBJ1-1, with no clear D. Trimming took off 3 bases at V and 0 bases at J, with 5 bases between the two ends. There are 13 residues in the CDR3. CDR1 is KGHSH, CDR2 LQKENI, per germline. The CDR3 sequence: CASSPSMNTEAFF. In DNA, the CDR3 is TGTGCCAGCTCACCCTCCATGAACACTGAAGCTTTCTTT. Drawing the rest from reference TRBV18 and TRBJ1-1, the complete variable domain is NAGVMQNPRHLVRRRGQEARLRCSPMKGHSHVYWYRQLPEEGLKFMVYLQKENIIDESGMPKERFSAEFPKEGPSILRIQQVVRGDSAAYFCASSPSMNTEAFFGQGTRLTVV.

The rearrangement links TRBV7-9 to TRBJ1-2; 10 bases are shared with TRBD1. The V segment lost 8 bases and the J segment 4 bases; nucleotides outside the gene matches: 16. In germline, CDR1 is SEHNR, CDR2 FQNEAQ (reference sequence). The length of the CDR3 is 17 residues. For the CDR3, the DNA is TGTGCCAGCCTACGAATCGACAGGGGGCGCCTAATCTATGGCTACACCTTC. This translates into CASLRIDRGRLIYGYTF.

The chain carries TRBV5-4 and TRBJ2-1; D possibly matches TRBD1 or TRBD2 (5 bases each). The CDR3 consists of 15 residues. CDR1 is SGHNT, CDR2 YYREEE, per germline (reference sequence). V lost 4 bases to trimming and J lost 2 bases, with 13 bases between them. CDR3 in amino acids: CASSPGRETYNEQFF. CDR3 bases: TGTGCCAGCAGCCCGGGGCGAGAAACCTACAATGAGCAGTTCTTC.

The sample holds a few counts of this clone. The chain uses TRBV7-9 and TRBJ2-5; TRBD2 is a possible D gene (5 bases). Trimming removed 5 bases from V and 1 base from J, with 8 bases in between. The CDR3 is 13 residues long. Germline CDR1 and CDR2: SEHNR and FQNEAQ (reference sequence). This chain's CDR3 is CASSPRAQETQYF. The CDR3 bases are TGTGCCAGCAGCCCGCGGGCCCAAGAGACCCAGTACTTC.

This chain links TRBV14 with TRBJ1-1; D might be TRBD1 (5 bases). Germline-derived CDR1 and CDR2 are SGHDN and FVKESK. Trimming stripped 3 bases from V and 1 base from J, with 9 bases between. The CDR3 has 14 residues. The CDR3 nucleotides read TGTGCCAGCAGCCAGCCCGGGGCGAACACTGAAGCTTTCTTT. Translating it yields CASSQPGANTEAFF.

The chain combines TRBV18 with TRBJ1-2, with 10 bases aligning to TRBD1. The CDR3 totals 16 residues. Per the germline V gene, CDR1 is KGHSH and CDR2 is LQKENI. The V gene end was trimmed by 0 bases and the J gene end by 3 bases; junction bases not matched to a gene: 4. The CDR3: CASSPPRDRGDYGYTF. CDR3 DNA: TGTGCCAGCTCACCACCGAGGGACAGGGGAGACTATGGCTACACCTTC.

The rearrangement joins TRBV7-9 to TRBJ1-5; D call uncertain. V dropped 1 base and J dropped 3 bases, with 7 bases sitting between them. This CDR3 comprises 14 residues. CDR1 is SEHNR and CDR2 is FQNEAQ in the germline V gene (reference sequence). The CDR3 region has the DNA TGTGCCAGCAGCTTAGGCCAACCCAATCAGCCCCAGCATTTT. Protein: CASSLGQPNQPQHF.

The table lists this clone with a count of one. The gene calls are TRBV6-5 and TRBJ2-5; a weak D match, TRBD1 (5 bases). Germline-derived CDR1 and CDR2 are MNHEY and SVGAGI. The CDR3 is made up of 16 amino acids. With 0 bases removed from V and 1 base from J, the gap between germline ends came to 12 bases. CDR3 DNA sequence: TGTGCCAGCAGTTACTCTCGATATACAGGCCAAGAGACCCAGTACTTC. Amino acids: CASSYSRYTGQETQYF.

This chain's CDR3 is CASRQDRVELFF. The CDR3 DNA is TGTGCCAGCAGACAGGACAGGGTGGAGCTGTTTTTT. The gene calls are TRBV7-2 and TRBJ2-2, with 8 bases that match TRBD1. Looked up from germline, CDR1 is SGHTA and CDR2 is FQGNSA. V shed 6 bases and J 10 bases; nucleotides not matched to a gene: 4. CDR3 length equals 12 residues.

V is TRBV5-4 and J is TRBJ2-7; 7 bases map to TRBD2. The CDR3 sequence is 13 residues long. The germline gives CDR1 SGHNT, CDR2 YYREEE (reference sequence). V lost 9 bases and J lost 2; bases outside the gene matches: 8. The CDR3 DNA reads as TGTGCCATAGGGGAGCGGGAAACCTACGAGCAGTACTTC. It encodes CAIGERETYEQYF. The full variable domain, in which reference TRBV5-4 and TRBJ2-7 provide the parts outside the CDR3, is ETGVTQSPTHLIKTRGQQVTLRCSSQSGHNTVSWYQQALGQGPQFIFQYYREEENGRGNFPPRFSGLQFPNYSSELNVNALELDDSALYLCAIGERETYEQYFGPGTRLTVT.

CDR3 sequence reads: CASNSEGGTQYF. Written as DNA, the CDR3 is TGTGCCAGCAACTCGGAGGGCGGTACGCAGTATTTT. V usage is TRBV25-1 and J usage is TRBJ2-3, with D perhaps matching TRBD2 (6 bases). The CDR3 is made up of 12 amino acids. V lost 7 bases and J 8 bases, leaving 13 bases between the germline ends. Germline V gives CDR1 MGHDK, CDR2 SYGVNS.

This chain connects TRBV5-1 to TRBJ1-1; tentatively, D is TRBD1 (5 bases). V gave up 4 bases and J gave up 1 base, with 14 bases separating them. The CDR3 loop spans 15 amino acids. Germline CDR1 SGHRS, CDR2 YFSETQ. The DNA of the CDR3 is TGCGCCAGCAGCACCGGGGGGACTAAGAACACTGAAGCTTTCTTT. This encodes CASSTGGTKNTEAFF.

The rearrangement uses TRBV19 and TRBJ1-2; TRBD1 agrees at 9 bases. The CDR3 consists of 15 residues. Per the germline V gene, CDR1 is LNHDA and CDR2 is SQIVND (reference sequence). V lost 7 bases to trimming and J lost 7 bases; unmatched junction nucleotides: 13. The CDR3 loop reads CASNLQGALSAGYTF. The CDR3 DNA reads TGTGCCAGTAACCTACAGGGGGCTCTCTCGGCTGGCTACACCTTC.

The sample holds a few counts of this clone. This chain uses TRBV30 with TRBJ2-3; D is perhaps TRBD2 (5 bases). Germline loops: CDR1 GTSNPN, CDR2 SVGIG (reference sequence). V was trimmed by 3 bases and J by 2 bases, leaving 9 bases between them. This CDR3 spans 13 amino acids. The CDR3 spells CAWSPGNTDTQYF. CDR3 DNA: TGTGCCTGGAGCCCGGGAAACACAGATACGCAGTATTTT.

The chain carries TRBV6-6 and TRBJ2-1, with D possibly matching TRBD1 (5 bases). V was clipped by 2 bases and J by 5 bases, with 10 bases between them. CDR3 length: 14 residues. Germline CDR1 MNHNY, CDR2 SVGAGI (reference sequence). The CDR3 DNA sequence: TGTGCCAGCAGTTACAAGACAGTAGACAATGAGCAGTTCTTC. Its translation: CASSYKTVDNEQFF.

V usage is TRBV7-2 and J usage is TRBJ2-2; D might be TRBD2 (6 bases). The V end lost 3 bases, the J end lost 2 bases, and 13 bases lay between the germline ends. CDR1 and CDR2 from the germline V gene are SGHTA and FQGNSA. The CDR3 is made up of 16 amino acids. This chain's CDR3 is CASSFARGSNTGELFF. In nucleotides, the CDR3 is TGTGCCAGCAGCTTTGCCCGGGGGTCTAACACCGGGGAGCTGTTTTTT.

The chain couples TRBV9 to TRBJ1-3; a weak D match, TRBD1 (6 bases). Germline CDR1 and CDR2: SGDLS and YYNGEE. V was pared by 0 bases and J by 0 bases, with 16 bases between. The CDR3 is 18 amino acids. As DNA, the CDR3 is TGTGCCAGCAGCGTAGACACGGGACACGAAGACTCTGGAAACACCATATATTTT. This gives the protein CASSVDTGHEDSGNTIYF. The full variable domain, rest sourced from reference TRBV9 and TRBJ1-3, is DSGVTQTPKHLITATGQRVTLRCSPRSGDLSVYWYQQSLDQGLQFLIQYYNGEERAKGNILERFSAQQFPDLHSELNLSSLELGDSALYFCASSVDTGHEDSGNTIYFGEGSWLTVV.

This rearrangement joins TRBV11-2 to TRBJ1-1; D gene uncertain. Trimming left V 6 bases short and J 10 bases short, with 24 bases between. CDR1 is SGHAT and CDR2 is FQNNGV in the germline V gene. The CDR3 consists of 15 residues. The CDR3 region has the DNA TGTGCCAGCAGTCACGGGCCGAGTGGAGGCTCTGGAGCTTTCTTT. This sequence encodes CASSHGPSGGSGAFF.